These 13 T cell receptor beta chains originate from one sample sequenced in a study of T cell responses to AZD1222 COVID-19 vaccine. Clones were sequenced by immunoSEQ multiplex PCR, and TCRdb holds only the in-frame ones, with some missing. In the table there are 80,000 or so clones, roughly 80% of which are singletons. The sample consisted of peripheral blood, taken on day 0 of AZD1222 vaccination. The receptor source for this set is an adult in good health.

This clone appeared a single time. This chain connects TRBV30 to TRBJ2-1; 7 bases fit TRBD1. Germline values: CDR1 GTSNPN, CDR2 SVGIG (reference sequence). J was trimmed by 6 bases and V by 7 bases; bases with no gene match: 9. The CDR3 is 13 residues long. CDR3 amino acids: CASRQGRLNEQFF. The CDR3 bases are TGTGCCTCTAGACAGGGTCGTCTCAATGAGCAGTTCTTC. Variable domain in full (rest from reference TRBV30 and TRBJ2-1): SQTIHQWPATLVQPVGSPLSLECTVEGTSNPNLYWYRQAAGRGLQLLFYSVGIGQISSEVPQNLSASRPQDRQFILSSKKLLLSDSGFYLCASRQGRLNEQFFGPGTRLTVL.

This clone was seen a few times. The V gene is TRBV29-1, the J gene TRBJ2-3, with 11 bases matching TRBD2. The V segment lost 2 bases and the J segment 1 base; nucleotides outside the gene matches: 8. The CDR3 contains 17 residues. The germline gives CDR1 SQVTM, CDR2 ANQGSEA. The CDR3 region has the DNA TGCAGCGTTGAACCGGGACTAGCGGCGGAGGGCACAGATACGCAGTATTTT. It yields the protein CSVEPGLAAEGTDTQYF.

V usage is TRBV2 and J usage is TRBJ2-2; 12 bases align to TRBD2. The germline gives CDR1 SNHLY, CDR2 FYNNEI. This CDR3 region has 15 residues. V lost 5 bases, J lost 3 bases, and 1 base stayed unmatched. DNA for the CDR3: TGTGCCAGCAGTTGGACTAGCGGGGACACCGGGGAGCTGTTTTTT. The encoded protein is CASSWTSGDTGELFF. Using reference TRBV2 and TRBJ2-2 for the parts outside the CDR3, the full variable domain is EPEVTQTPSHQVTQMGQEVILRCVPISNHLYFYWYRQILGQKVEFLVSFYNNEISEKSEIFDDQFSVERPDGSNFTLKIRSTKLEDSAMYFCASSWTSGDTGELFFGEGSRLTVL.

This clone was seen a handful of times. The V and J genes are TRBV9 and TRBJ2-7; tentatively, D is TRBD2 (5 bases). V lost 4 bases, J lost 1 base, and 15 bases lay in between. This CDR3 comprises 15 residues. CDR1 SGDLS and CDR2 YYNGEE come from the germline V gene. CDR3 sequence: CASSKLGDPSYEQYF. DNA for the CDR3: TGTGCCAGCAGCAAGCTGGGAGACCCTTCCTACGAGCAGTACTTC.

This chain links TRBV21-1 with TRBJ1-6; the table's D gene call, TRBD1, was not cross checked with the DNA. TRBV21-1 is annotated as a pseudogene. The CDR3 consists of 11 residues. CDR3 protein: CASQWNSPLHF. In DNA form, the CDR3 reads TGTGCCAGCCAGTGGAATTCACCCCTCCACTTT.

This chain joins TRBV4-1 and TRBJ2-7, with D perhaps assigned TRBD1 or TRBD2 (6 bases each). Trimming left V 1 base short and J 3 bases short, with 16 bases between. The CDR3 runs to 16 residues. Germline V CDR1 and CDR2: MGHRA, YSYEKL. CDR3 nucleotide sequence: TGCGCCAGCAGCCAAGTCCCCGGGGGCCTAAGCTACGAGCAGTACTTC. Its protein product is CASSQVPGGLSYEQYF.

V gene TRBV20-1 combines with J gene TRBJ1-6, with 7 bases that match TRBD1. Germline V gene data show CDR1 as DFQATT and CDR2 as SNEGSKA (reference sequence). The CDR3 is 17 residues long. Germline trimming cut 3 bases from V and 7 bases from J; bases unmatched to any gene: 15. The CDR3 protein is CSASRGFATGTNSPLHF. As DNA, the CDR3 is TGCAGTGCTAGTAGGGGTTTCGCGACAGGGACCAATTCACCCCTCCACTTT.

The V call is TRBV21-1, the J call TRBJ2-1; the listed D gene, TRBD1, was not tested against the DNA. TRBV21-1 is reported as a pseudogene. This CDR3 region has 16 residues. CDR3 DNA sequence: TGTGCCAGCAGCAAACAGGACCAGGCCAGGGTCGATGAGCAGTTCTTC. This encodes CASSKQDQARVDEQFF.

In DNA, the CDR3 is TGTGCCAGCAGCTACGCCCCCGTATGGGAGCAGTACTTC. Protein: CASSYAPVWEQYF. The rearrangement joins TRBV7-2 to TRBJ2-7; D gene ambiguous. Germline CDR1 reads SGHTA; CDR2 reads FQGNSA. Trimming took off 4 bases at V and 7 bases at J, with 14 bases between the two ends. CDR3 size: 13 residues.

The chain employs TRBV6-5 and TRBJ1-2; D is ambiguous. The CDR3 totals 14 residues. Per the germline V gene, CDR1 is MNHEY and CDR2 is SVGAGI. The V gene lost 2 bases and the J gene lost 4 bases, with 11 bases spanning the gap. The CDR3 coding sequence is TGTGCCAGCAGTTACGGGGAGGGAACCTATGGCTACACCTTC. The encoded protein is CASSYGEGTYGYTF.

The chain is built from TRBV2 and TRBJ1-1; a weak D match, TRBD1 (5 bases). CDR3 length equals 15 residues. The V gene's germline CDR1 is SNHLY and CDR2 FYNNEI. Trimming removed 3 bases at V and 4 bases at J, with 15 bases between. The CDR3 nucleotides are TGTGCCAGCAGTGACTCCCAGGGTTCGGTCACTGAAGCTTTCTTT. This translates into CASSDSQGSVTEAFF.

This clone was observed a single time. The chain carries TRBV27 and TRBJ2-7; the D is unclear. Germline V gives CDR1 MNHEY, CDR2 SMNVEV (reference sequence). Trimming left V 5 bases short and J 5 bases short, with 19 bases between. The CDR3 consists of 15 residues. Here the CDR3 DNA reads TGTGCCAGCAGTGCGCCCAGTTGGTATTCGAACGAGCAGTACTTC. This translates into CASSAPSWYSNEQYF.

This clone was seen more than once but under ten times. This chain joins TRBV5-4 and TRBJ2-1; the D is unclear. The CDR3 has 14 residues. Germline V CDR1 and CDR2: SGHNT, YYREEE (reference sequence). The V and J ends lost 4 bases and 3 bases respectively, with 11 bases between them. CDR3 nucleotide sequence: TGTGCCAGCAGCCTGCCGGCAGGCTACAATGAGCAGTTCTTC. Its translation: CASSLPAGYNEQFF.